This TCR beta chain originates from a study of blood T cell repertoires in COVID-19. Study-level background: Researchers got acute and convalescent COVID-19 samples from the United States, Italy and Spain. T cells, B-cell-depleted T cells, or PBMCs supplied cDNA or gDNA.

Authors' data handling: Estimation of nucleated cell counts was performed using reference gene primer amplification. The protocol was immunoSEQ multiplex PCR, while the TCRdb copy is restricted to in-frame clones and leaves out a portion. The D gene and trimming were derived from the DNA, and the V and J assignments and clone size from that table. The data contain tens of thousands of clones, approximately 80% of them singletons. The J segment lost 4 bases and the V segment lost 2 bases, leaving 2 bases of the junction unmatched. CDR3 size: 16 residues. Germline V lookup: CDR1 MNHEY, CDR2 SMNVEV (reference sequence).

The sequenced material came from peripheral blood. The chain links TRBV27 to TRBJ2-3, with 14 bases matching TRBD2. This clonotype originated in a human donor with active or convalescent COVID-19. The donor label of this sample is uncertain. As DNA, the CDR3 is TGTGCCAGCAGTTTAAGGGGACTAGCGGGAGCAGATACGCAGTATTTT. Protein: CASSLRGLAGADTQYF.